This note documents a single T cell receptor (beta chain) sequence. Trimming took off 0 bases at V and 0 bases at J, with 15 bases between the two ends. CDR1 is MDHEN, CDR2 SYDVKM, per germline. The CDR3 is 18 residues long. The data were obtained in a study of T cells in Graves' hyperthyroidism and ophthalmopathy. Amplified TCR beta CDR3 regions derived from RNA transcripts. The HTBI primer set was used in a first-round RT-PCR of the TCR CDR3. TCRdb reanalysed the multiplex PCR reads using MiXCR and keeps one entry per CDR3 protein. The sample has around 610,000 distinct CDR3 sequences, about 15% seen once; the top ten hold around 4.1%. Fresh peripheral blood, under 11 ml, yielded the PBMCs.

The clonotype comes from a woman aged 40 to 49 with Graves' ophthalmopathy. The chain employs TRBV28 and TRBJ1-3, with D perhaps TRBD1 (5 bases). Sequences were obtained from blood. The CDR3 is CASSLWAGGGISGNTIYF. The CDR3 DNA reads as TGTGCCAGCAGTTTATGGGCCGGTGGGGGGATCTCTGGAAACACCATATATTTT. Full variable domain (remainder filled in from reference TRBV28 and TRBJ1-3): DVKVTQSSRYLVKRTGEKVFLECVQDMDHENMFWYRQDPGLGLRLIYFSYDVKMKEKGDIPEGYSVSREKKERFSLILESASTNQTSMYLCASSLWAGGGISGNTIYFGEGSWLTVV.